Given below is one T cell receptor (beta chain) in context. Unique molecular identifiers were attached to individual cDNA molecules during library preparation. Via MiXCR, TCRdb re-called the RACE reads, giving one row per CDR3 protein. The data contain under 300,000 distinct CDR3 sequences, around 7.7% of them singletons. Stated time point: pre-sensitization, week 0. Documented treatment: therapeutic diphenylcyclopropenone sensitization with weekly scalp DPC. The data were obtained in a study of human T cells and chemical hapten exposure. Study-level background: From small differences in pooled library volume came most of the variation in per-sample TCR yields.

The material was whole blood, obtained in connection with sensitization to the hapten diphenylcyclopropenone (DPC). The source is a young man with alopecia areata. Some clones in this sample may be carry-over from other donors' samples.

CDR3 nucleotides: TGCAGTGCTAGTTCTGGACAGATCAATCAGCCCCAGCATTTT. It is translated as CSASSGQINQPQHF. This sequence joins TRBV20-1 and TRBJ1-5; a weak D match, TRBD1 (6 bases). V dropped 3 bases and J dropped 3 bases, with 12 bases sitting between them. The germline CDR1 and CDR2 sequences are DFQATT and SNEGSKA (reference sequence). This CDR3 has 14 amino acids.